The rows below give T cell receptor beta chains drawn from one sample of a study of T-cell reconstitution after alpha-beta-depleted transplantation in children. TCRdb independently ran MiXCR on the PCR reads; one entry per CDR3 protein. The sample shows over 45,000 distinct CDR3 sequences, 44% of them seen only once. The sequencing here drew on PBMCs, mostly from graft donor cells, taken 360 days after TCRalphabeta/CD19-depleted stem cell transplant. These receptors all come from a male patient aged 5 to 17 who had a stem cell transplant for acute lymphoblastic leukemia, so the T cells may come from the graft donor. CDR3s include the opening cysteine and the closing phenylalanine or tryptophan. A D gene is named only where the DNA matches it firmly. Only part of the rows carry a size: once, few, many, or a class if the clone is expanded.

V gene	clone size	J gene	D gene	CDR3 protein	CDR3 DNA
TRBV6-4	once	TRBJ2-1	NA	CASSPLVLASYNEQFF	TGTGCCAGCAGTCCACTGGTACTAGCCTCCTACAATGAGCAGTTCTTC
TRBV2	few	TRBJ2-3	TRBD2	CASSEGRGGTDTQYF	TGTGCCAGCAGTGAAGGGCGGGGGGGGACAGATACGCAGTATTTT
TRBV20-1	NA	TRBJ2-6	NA	CSARTRSGANVLTF	TGCAGTGCTAGAACTCGCTCTGGGGCCAACGTCCTGACTTTC
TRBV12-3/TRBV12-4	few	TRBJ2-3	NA	CASTWGPRTDTQYF	TGTGCCAGCACTTGGGGGCCCCGCACAGATACGCAGTATTTT
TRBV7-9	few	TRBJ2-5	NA	CASSLASSQETQYF	TGTGCCAGCAGCTTAGCTTCATCGCAAGAGACCCAGTACTTC
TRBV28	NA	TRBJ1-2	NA	CASSPPNGGGYTF	TGTGCCAGCAGCCCTCCGAACGGAGGCGGCTACACCTTC
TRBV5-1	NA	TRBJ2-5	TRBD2	CASSWGTSDSQETQYF	TGCGCCAGCAGCTGGGGGACTAGCGATTCGCAAGAGACCCAGTACTTC
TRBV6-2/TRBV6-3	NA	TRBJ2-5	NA	CASSYAGEGSETQYF	TGTGCCAGCAGTTACGCCGGGGAAGGAAGTGAGACCCAGTACTTC
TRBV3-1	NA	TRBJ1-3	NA	CASSQDGGSGNTIYF	TGTGCCAGCAGCCAAGATGGGGGATCTGGAAACACCATATATTTT
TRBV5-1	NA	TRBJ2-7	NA	CASSLAGEHYEQYF	TGCGCCAGCAGCTTGGCGGGGGAGCACTACGAGCAGTACTTC
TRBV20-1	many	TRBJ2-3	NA	CSAPNNGASTDTQYF	TGCAGTGCTCCAAACAACGGGGCCAGCACAGATACGCAGTATTTT
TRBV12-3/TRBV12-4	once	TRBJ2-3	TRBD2	CASRGGGDTQYF	TGTGCCAGCAGGGGCGGGGGAGATACGCAGTATTTT
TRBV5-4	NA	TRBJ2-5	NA	CASSLSPASQTQYF	TGTGCCAGCAGCTTGTCTCCAGCTTCCCAGACCCAGTACTTC
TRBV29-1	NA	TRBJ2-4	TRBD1	CSVRVGQLNIQYF	TGCAGCGTTAGAGTGGGACAGTTAAACATTCAGTACTTC
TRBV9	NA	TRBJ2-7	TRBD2	CASSVEGLGPYEQYF	TGTGCCAGCAGCGTAGAGGGACTAGGGCCCTACGAGCAGTACTTC
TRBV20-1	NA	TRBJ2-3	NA	CSASLTGLTDTQYF	TGCAGTGCTAGTCTTACAGGGTTGACAGATACGCAGTATTTT
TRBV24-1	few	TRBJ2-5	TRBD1	CATSDWGQGQETQYF	TGTGCCACCAGTGATTGGGGACAGGGCCAAGAGACCCAGTACTTC
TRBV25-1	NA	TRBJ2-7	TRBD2	CASSEAGVRYEQYF	TGTGCCAGCAGTGAAGCGGGAGTGAGGTACGAGCAGTACTTC
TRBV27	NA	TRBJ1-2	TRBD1	CASSLGSGTDYGYTF	TGTGCCAGCAGTTTAGGCTCCGGGACAGACTATGGCTACACCTTC
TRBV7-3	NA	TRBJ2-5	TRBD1	CASSYRGRETQYF	TGTGCCAGCAGTTACAGGGGGCGTGAGACCCAGTACTTC
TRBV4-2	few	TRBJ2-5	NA	CASSEQETQYF	TGTGCCAGCAGCGAGCAAGAGACCCAGTACTTC
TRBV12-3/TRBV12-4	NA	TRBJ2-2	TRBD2	CASNLDGSGRNGELFF	TGTGCCAGCAATCTGGACGGTAGCGGGAGGAACGGGGAGCTGTTTTTT
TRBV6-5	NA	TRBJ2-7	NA	CASSYDNRADEQYF	TGTGCCAGCAGTTACGACAACAGGGCAGACGAGCAGTACTTC
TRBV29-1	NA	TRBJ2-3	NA	CSVEMVQVGTDTQYF	TGCAGCGTTGAAATGGTACAGGTGGGCACAGATACGCAGTATTTT
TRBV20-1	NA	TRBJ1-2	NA	CSARSSDYGYTF	TGCAGTGCTAGATCGTCTGACTATGGCTACACCTTC
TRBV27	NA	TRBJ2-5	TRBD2	CASSPRLAGETQYF	TGTGCCAGCAGTCCCCGACTAGCGGGAGAGACCCAGTACTTC
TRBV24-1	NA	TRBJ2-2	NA	CATAGSTGELFF	TGTGCCACCGCGGGGAGCACCGGGGAGCTGTTTTTT
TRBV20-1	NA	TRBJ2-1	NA	CSASDLSGTTWGNEQFF	TGCAGTGCTAGCGACCTTAGCGGCACCACCTGGGGGAATGAGCAGTTCTTC
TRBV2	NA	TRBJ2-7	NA	CASSDGANEQYF	TGTGCCAGCAGTGACGGGGCTAACGAGCAGTACTTC
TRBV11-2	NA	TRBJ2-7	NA	CASSSQGRYEQYF	TGTGCCAGCAGCTCCCAGGGGCGCTACGAGCAGTACTTC
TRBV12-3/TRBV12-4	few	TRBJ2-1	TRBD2	CASSRYGSGGANEQFF	TGTGCCAGCAGCCGATATGGGAGCGGGGGGGCTAATGAGCAGTTCTTC
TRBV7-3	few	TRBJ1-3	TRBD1	CASSLQGSGNTIYF	TGTGCCAGCAGCCTACAGGGGTCCGGAAACACCATATATTTT
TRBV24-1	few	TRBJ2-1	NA	CATSDLQPYNEQFF	TGTGCCACCAGTGATTTGCAACCCTACAATGAGCAGTTCTTC
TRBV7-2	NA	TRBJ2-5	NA	CASSLAPKETQYF	TGTGCCAGCAGCTTAGCTCCGAAAGAGACCCAGTACTTC
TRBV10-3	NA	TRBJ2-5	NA	CAISDLQGRRETQYF	TGTGCCATCAGTGATTTGCAGGGGCGCCGAGAGACCCAGTACTTC
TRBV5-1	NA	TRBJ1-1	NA	CASSVGPGNTEAFF	TGCGCCAGCAGCGTGGGACCGGGGAACACTGAAGCTTTCTTT
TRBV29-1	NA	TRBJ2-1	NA	CSVEDRENEQFF	TGCAGCGTTGAAGATCGGGAAAATGAGCAGTTCTTC
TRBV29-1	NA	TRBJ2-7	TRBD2	CSVVWRGSYEQYF	TGCAGCGTTGTGTGGCGCGGGAGTTACGAGCAGTACTTC
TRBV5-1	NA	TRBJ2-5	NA	CASRSRGDSSETQYF	TGCGCCAGCAGATCTAGGGGGGATTCGAGTGAGACCCAGTACTTC
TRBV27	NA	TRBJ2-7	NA	CASSLSGHGAGEQYF	TGTGCCAGCAGTTTATCGGGACATGGGGCTGGGGAGCAGTACTTC
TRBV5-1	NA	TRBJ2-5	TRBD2	CASSLLIGREEGETQYF	TGCGCCAGCAGCCTACTGATCGGGAGGGAGGAGGGAGAGACCCAGTACTTC
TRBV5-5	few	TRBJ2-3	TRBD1	CASRYGQGVVSTDTQYF	TGTGCCAGCAGATACGGACAGGGAGTGGTAAGCACAGATACGCAGTATTTT
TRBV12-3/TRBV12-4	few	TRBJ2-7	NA	CASSLGPATYEQYF	TGTGCCAGCAGTTTAGGCCCAGCCACCTACGAGCAGTACTTC
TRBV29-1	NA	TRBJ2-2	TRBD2	CSPAREGLRTGELFF	TGCAGCCCAGCCCGGGAGGGCCTCCGAACCGGGGAGCTGTTTTTT
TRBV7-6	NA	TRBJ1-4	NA	CASSQKPLEKLFF	TGTGCCAGCAGCCAAAAACCCTTGGAAAAACTGTTTTTT
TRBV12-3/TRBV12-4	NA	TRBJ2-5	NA	CASSPGTVKSQGETQYF	TGTGCCAGCAGTCCCGGGACGGTGAAAAGCCAAGGAGAGACCCAGTACTTC
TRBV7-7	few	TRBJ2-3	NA	CASSLRGTTDTQYF	TGTGCCAGCAGCTTACGGGGGACCACAGATACGCAGTATTTT
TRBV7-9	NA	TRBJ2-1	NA	CASSSGSSSYNEQFF	TGTGCCAGCAGCTCCGGGTCGAGCTCCTACAATGAGCAGTTCTTC
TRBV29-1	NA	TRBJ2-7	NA	CSVQGSPQEQYF	TGCAGCGTTCAGGGGAGCCCTCAGGAGCAGTACTTC
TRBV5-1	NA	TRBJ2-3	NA	CASSLITGATDTQYF	TGCGCCAGCAGCTTGATTACGGGAGCCACAGATACGCAGTATTTT
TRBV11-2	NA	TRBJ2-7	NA	CASSLSKTYEQYF	TGTGCCAGCAGCTTATCCAAGACCTACGAGCAGTACTTC
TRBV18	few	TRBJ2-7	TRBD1	CASSPGTGGLYEQYF	TGTGCCAGCTCACCCGGGACAGGGGGCCTATACGAGCAGTACTTC
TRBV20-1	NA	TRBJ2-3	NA	CSAPEDTQYF	TGCAGTGCTCCCGAGGATACGCAGTATTTT
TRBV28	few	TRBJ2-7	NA	CASSPGGGQGSEQYF	TGTGCCAGCAGCCCCGGGGGGGGACAGGGCAGCGAGCAGTACTTC